This paragraph reports one TCR beta chain. What antigen it recognizes has not been identified. A much larger clonotype is one base distant, so this may be a read error. The TCR beta CDR3 regions were amplified from the RNA transcripts. The TCR CDR3 was subjected to a first round of RT-PCR using the HTBI primer set and the Qiagen OneStep RT-PCR kit. Libraries were constructed in a second round of multiplex PCR, after which size selection and purification were performed. Sequencing of the libraries was done on an Illumina HiSeq2000 using paired-end 100 bp reads. The published analysis was carried out like this. SOAPnuke was used to process the raw data, removing reads that contained adapters or uncalled bases, had a mean Phred below 15, or lacked an exact match to the constant primer or identifier. High-quality paired reads were merged using COPE v1.2.5, and each unique nucleotide sequence was defined as a clonotype. MiTCR v1.1 was used to align the clonotypes against IMGT TRBV, TRBD and TRBJ reference segments. Analysis was restricted to V-J combinations with a frequency above 0.0001, which covered roughly 99% of repertoires. A TCS score was defined as the ratio between F50 (clonal expansion) and ExV (chaos), using BLOSUM62-based TCRdist between CDR3 peptides within each V-J. Welch's t-statistics and random forest reduced 450 to 600 V-J features to about 13, which were used in a naive Bayes classifier (R e1071). TCRdb trimmed public reads at Q25 via fastp, called clones via MiXCR and kept in-frame beta chains. Each record represents a unique CDR3 protein, reported with the most common genes and DNA among its rows. TCRdb's processing, not the study's, gives the V and J calls here. This sample is represented by approximately 720,000 distinct CDR3 sequences; around a sixth of them were singletons. The top ten clones comprise roughly a sixth of the sample.

Hyperthyroidism patients were newly diagnosed, with disease duration under 2 months, and aged 18 to 65 years. Exclusion was applied to patients with uncontrolled infections, other autoimmune diseases, pregnancy or lactation. Diagnoses were based on clinical symptoms, serum thyroxine and TRAb, thyroid ultrasound and orbital computed tomography. Blood from progressor patients was collected at the time of first diagnosis with hyperthyroidism, before any ophthalmopathy symptoms had appeared. PBMCs were separated from roughly 10 ml of fresh peripheral blood using Ficoll-Paque density gradient centrifugation. Patients classed as progressors first received a Graves' hyperthyroidism diagnosis and then went on to develop ophthalmopathy during follow-up. Total RNA was extracted with Trizol reagent, and quality was checked on an Agilent 2100 Bioanalyzer. The V end gives up 1 base and the J end 12 bases, leaving 7 bases in the junction not matched to a gene. Its CDR3 holds 13 amino acids, cysteine through phenylalanine. The only DNA kept is the CDR3, 39 bases in frame from the first base. The germline V gene (reference sequence) sets CDR1 to DFQATT and CDR2 to SNEGSKA.

These data originate in a study of T cells in Graves' hyperthyroidism and ophthalmopathy (dated by TCRdb to about 2019). Broadly, across the study: Peripheral blood samples were taken at the time of initial diagnosis, prior to any treatment. Prospective prediction of ophthalmopathy was tested in an independent validation cohort of approximately 18 hyperthyroidism patients and 17 patients who later progressed to ophthalmopathy. To identify distinguishing TCR V-J signatures, a discovery cohort of around 98 patients was used, comprising 40 to 45 with Graves' ophthalmopathy and 57 with stable Graves' hyperthyroidism. According to the paper, TCR Vbeta CDR3 sequencing was carried out on around 140 peripheral blood samples, which came from approximately 43 ophthalmopathy, around 75 hyperthyroidism and about 17 progressor patients. Thyroid tissue and blood T-cell repertoires from about six Graves' hyperthyroidism patients were also compared in the study. Following sampling, methimazole starting at 30 mg daily was given to hyperthyroidism patients, and high-dose intravenous methylprednisolone was given to ophthalmopathy patients. The 100 or so discovery patients were divided at random into training and test sets in a 7:3 ratio.

Broader findings and caveats from the paper: Most expanded thyroid clonotypes (frequency above 0.001) were also detected in blood, suggesting blood repertoires may reflect thyroid immune responses. In validation, the model predicted progression to ophthalmopathy a median of around six months before onset, with roughly 70% sensitivity and roughly 77% specificity. In cross-validation, a model built on a 13 V-J signature told ophthalmopathy apart from stable hyperthyroidism with under 90% sensitivity and approximately 81% specificity, and in testing the same model reached 80%/75%. Sample size was not statistically predetermined, and blinding of investigators to group allocation was not performed.

The sample consisted of blood. Recombination linked TRBV20-1 to TRBJ2-4; 9 bases in the junction line up with TRBD2. This clonotype was obtained from a woman in her 50s with Graves' hyperthyroidism that later progressed to Graves' ophthalmopathy. The DNA is as follows: TGCAGTGCTAGAGTTGGCGGGGGGGCCGGTCAGTACTTC. Its translation reads: CSARVGGGAGQYF.